This TCR beta chain was documented in a study of blood T cell repertoires in COVID-19. Study-wide context: COVID-19 samples collected from the United States, Italy and Spain covered acute and convalescent phases. T cells, B-cell-depleted T cells, or PBMCs provided the cDNA or gDNA that served as material.

Original processing methods: By means of reference gene primer amplification, nucleated cell counts were estimated. Some clones are missing from TCRdb's copy, which holds only in-frame ones; the method was immunoSEQ multiplex PCR. The V and J calls and the clone size are those of that table, but D and trimming were determined from the DNA. In the table there are some 170,000 clones, approximately 79% of which are singletons. The CDR3 has 13 residues. Germline lookup yields CDR1 LGHDT and CDR2 YNNKEL (reference sequence). Trimming pared 4 bases from V and 7 bases from J, leaving 12 bases between. The source is a woman in her seventies with acute or convalescent COVID-19. The V and J genes are TRBV3-1 (or the pseudogene TRBV3-2) and TRBJ2-3; unclear D gene. The sequenced sample was peripheral blood. This CDR3 reads CASSPLPSHTQYF. As DNA, the CDR3 is TGTGCCAGCAGCCCCCTACCTAGTCATACGCAGTATTTT.